This entry features one T cell receptor beta chain sequence. The data originate from a study of T cell changes during pregnancy in multiple sclerosis. Sequencing used immunoSEQ multiplex PCR; TCRdb keeps in-frame clones, though not all of them. The table lists 70,000 or so clones, roughly 91% of them singletons. CDR1 and CDR2 from the germline V gene are SGDLS and YYNGEE. V was pared by 4 bases and J by 6 bases, with 16 bases between. This CDR3 is 14 amino acids long. This receptor was identified in a female donor in good health, enrolled as a control in a pregnancy study. The genes are TRBV9 and TRBJ1-1; the D is unclear. The source material was peripheral blood, sampled in the third trimester of pregnancy. CDR3 residues: CASSPSAPSAEAFF. CDR3 DNA: TGTGCCAGCAGCCCCAGCGCCCCGTCCGCTGAAGCTTTCTTT.